This T cell receptor (beta chain) was found in a study of control samples from healthy donors and cancer patients. Trimming removed 1 base from V and 3 bases from J; junction bases left unmatched: 7. The CDR3 is 16 amino acids. Germline V gene lookup returns CDR1 LNHNV and CDR2 YYDKDF (reference sequence). Generated by immunoSEQ multiplex PCR, the TCRdb table keeps only in-frame clones and is missing some. The sample yields 150,000 or so clones, roughly 93% seen once. This sequence joins TRBV15 and TRBJ2-7; 9 nucleotides line up with TRBD2. This sequence was found in a man in his late teens or twenties in good health. The sequenced sample consisted of blood. CDR3 sequence (DNA): TGTGCCACCAGCAGAGGGGGAGATAGCGGGGGCTACGAGCAGTACTTC. Translation gives CATSRGGDSGGYEQYF.